The 6 T cell receptor beta chains reported below all come from one sample, sequenced in a study of blood T cell repertoires in COVID-19. Profiled with immunoSEQ multiplex PCR; TCRdb holds only in-frame clones, not every one. The sample includes about 270,000 clones, roughly 85% of them seen just once. Sequencing input: peripheral blood. The receptors come from a woman in her 70s with acute or convalescent COVID-19.

The J gene is TRBJ1-1, the V gene TRBV5-6; D gene ambiguous. Between the trimmed V and J ends, which lost 5 bases and 3 bases, there was a span of 14 bases. The V gene's germline CDR1 is SGHDT and CDR2 YYEEEE. This CDR3 region has 14 residues. For the CDR3, the DNA is TGTGCCAGCAGGCCGAGTTGGGAGGACACTGAAGCTTTCTTT. Its translation is CASRPSWEDTEAFF.

Only one count was recorded for this clone. Here the CDR3 DNA reads TGCGCCAGCAGCCTCATCGCCTCGACAGGGGGCAATCGTATCTCCTACGAGCAGTACTTC. Encoded protein: CASSLIASTGGNRISYEQYF. This chain joins TRBV4-1 and TRBJ2-7; 10 nucleotides line up with TRBD1. V was clipped by 4 bases and J by 0 bases; unmatched bases: 18. Germline values: CDR1 MGHRA, CDR2 YSYEKL. The CDR3 is 20 residues long.

This clone was counted a single time. The chain is built from TRBV18 and TRBJ1-6; possible D gene TRBD1, 6 bases. CDR1 and CDR2 (germline): KGHSH, LQKENI. This CDR3 has 15 residues. The ends were cut back, 3 bases at V and 7 bases at J, with 13 bases in the middle. In DNA form, the CDR3 reads TGTGCCAGCTCACCGGACAGCCTCCTAAATTCACCCCTCCACTTT. It codes for CASSPDSLLNSPLHF.

The chain recombines TRBV7-8 with TRBJ2-5, with 10 bases identical to TRBD2. The CDR3 extends over 17 amino acids. V trimming: 5 bases; J trimming: 2 bases; junction bases outside the gene matches: 11. Germline CDR1 reads SGHVS; CDR2 reads FQNEAQ. CDR3 amino acids: CASSLRQLAGRQETQYF. Here the CDR3 DNA reads TGTGCCAGCAGCCTGCGGCAACTAGCGGGGAGGCAAGAGACCCAGTACTTC.

The chain is built from TRBV29-1 and TRBJ1-2; D is possibly TRBD1 (5 bases). The V gene's germline CDR1 is SQVTM and CDR2 ANQGSEA. Trimming cost V 7 bases and J 7 bases, with 16 bases left between them. The CDR3 has 12 amino acids. The DNA for the CDR3 is TGCAGCGCCTTGGACGGGACTATTGGCTACACCTTC. This translates into CSALDGTIGYTF.

V gene TRBV7-3 combines with J gene TRBJ2-5; D possibly corresponds to TRBD2 (6 bases). The V gene's germline CDR1 is SGHTA and CDR2 FQGTGA. V lost 5 bases, J lost 4 bases, and 11 bases lay in between. The CDR3 covers 13 residues. Written as DNA, the CDR3 is TGTGCCAGCAGCCTATCGGGACTAGAGACCCAGTACTTC. Protein sequence: CASSLSGLETQYF.